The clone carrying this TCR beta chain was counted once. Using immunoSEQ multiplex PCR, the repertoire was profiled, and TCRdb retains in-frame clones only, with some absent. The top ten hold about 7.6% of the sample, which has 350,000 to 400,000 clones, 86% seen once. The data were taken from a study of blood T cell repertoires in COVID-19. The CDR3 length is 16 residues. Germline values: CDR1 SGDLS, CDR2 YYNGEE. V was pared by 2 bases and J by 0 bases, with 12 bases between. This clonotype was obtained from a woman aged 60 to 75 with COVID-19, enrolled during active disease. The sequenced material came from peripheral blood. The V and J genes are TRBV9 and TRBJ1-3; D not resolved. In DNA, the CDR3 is TGTGCCAGCAGCGTGATGGAGCTACTCTCTGGAAACACCATATATTTT. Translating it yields CASSVMELLSGNTIYF.